The 5 T cell receptor beta chains in this list originate from one sample, sequenced in a study of CD8 T cells in Susac syndrome. cDNA came from about 0.51 to 1 ug RNA primed by random hexamers. TCRdb reprocessed the immunoSEQ multiplex PCR reads with MiXCR, giving one entry per CDR3 protein. This repertoire shows 180,000 or so distinct CDR3 sequences, 95% found once; its top ten account for 0.1%. The sequenced sample was CD4+ T cells from PBMCs. The receptors stem from a human donor in good health.

This rearrangement joins TRBV12-5 to TRBJ2-1; D unresolved. V shed 4 bases and J shed 4 bases, with 11 bases lying between them. CDR3 length: 14 amino acids. Germline assignment: CDR1 LGHNT and CDR2 FRNRAP. Here the CDR3 DNA reads TGTGCTAGTGGTTCCACGGACCTGTACAATGAGCAGTTCTTC. Translated, it gives CASGSTDLYNEQFF.

CDR3 region: CSVESGGFYTQYF. CDR3 coding DNA: TGCAGCGTTGAATCAGGGGGCTTTTATACGCAGTATTTT. The rearrangement joins TRBV29-1 to TRBJ2-3; 8 nucleotides match TRBD1. V gave up 2 bases and J gave up 7 bases; unmatched junction bases: 5. Germline CDR1 is SQVTM and CDR2 is ANQGSEA. This CDR3 region has 13 residues.

The CDR3 DNA reads as TGTGCCAGCAGTTACCCGGGACTAGCGGAGGATAACAATGAGCAGTTCTTC. Its protein product is CASSYPGLAEDNNEQFF. The chain is built from TRBV6-5 and TRBJ2-1, with 11 bases lining up with TRBD2. The germline V gene encodes CDR1 MNHEY and CDR2 SVGAGI. The CDR3 is made up of 17 amino acids. The junction had 8 bases not matched to a gene; V was cut back by 2 bases and J by 5 bases.

The chain couples TRBV7-8 to TRBJ2-1, with 8 bases lining up with TRBD2. The length of the CDR3 is 15 residues. V lost 6 bases, J lost 4 bases, and 8 bases stayed unmatched. CDR1 and CDR2 from the germline V gene are SGHVS and FQNEAQ. Here the CDR3 reads CASSAGAGDYNEQFF. CDR3 DNA: TGTGCCAGCAGTGCCGGAGCGGGGGATTACAATGAGCAGTTCTTC.

The chain carries TRBV25-1 and TRBJ2-2, with D perhaps being TRBD1 or TRBD2 (5 bases each). Germline V gene data show CDR1 as MGHDK and CDR2 as SYGVNS. The CDR3 runs to 14 residues. V was clipped by 8 bases and J by 3 bases, with 13 bases between them. The CDR3 is CASGGRKYTGELFF. In nucleotides, the CDR3 is TGTGCCAGCGGGGGACGGAAGTACACCGGGGAGCTGTTTTTT.